What follows are 9 T cell receptor beta chains derived from one specimen sequenced in a study of cytomegalovirus exposure and HLA in healthy donors. The protocol was immunoSEQ multiplex PCR, while the TCRdb copy is restricted to in-frame clones and leaves out a portion. The sample lists over 150,000 clones, over 85% occurring once. The material sequenced was PBMCs. These receptors were taken from a man aged 18 to 30 in good health and CMV-seropositive.

V usage is TRBV27 and J usage is TRBJ2-7; TRBD2 matches 13 bases. The CDR3 is made up of 15 amino acids. From germline, CDR1 is MNHEY and CDR2 SMNVEV (reference sequence). Trimming removed 2 bases from V and 3 bases from J; junction bases left unmatched: 1. The CDR3 nucleotides are TGTGCCAGCAGTTTAGGACTAGCGGGAGTCTACGAGCAGTACTTC. As protein: CASSLGLAGVYEQYF.

The chain employs TRBV11-3 and TRBJ2-7; 8 nucleotides agree with TRBD1. There are 13 residues in the CDR3. From germline, CDR1 is SGHNT and CDR2 YENEEA. V was clipped by 6 bases and J by 7 bases; unmatched bases: 8. The CDR3 coding sequence is TGTGCCAGCAGTCGACAGGGGCTTGAAGAGCAGTACTTC. Protein product: CASSRQGLEEQYF.

The V and J genes are TRBV7-3 and TRBJ1-1; D uncertain. Germline V lookup: CDR1 SGHTA, CDR2 FQGTGA. The ends were cut back, 6 bases at V and 2 bases at J, with 10 bases in the middle. The length of the CDR3 is 13 residues. The CDR3 spells CASSSQSNTEAFF. The CDR3 nucleotides are TGTGCCAGCAGTTCACAGAGTAACACTGAAGCTTTCTTT.

V is TRBV2 and J is TRBJ2-7, with 7 bases aligning to TRBD1. Trimming cost V 3 bases and J 0 bases; bases outside gene matches: 8. The CDR3 has 16 amino acids. Germline V gene lookup returns CDR1 SNHLY and CDR2 FYNNEI. This CDR3 reads CASSDAIDRVSYEQYF. In nucleotides, the CDR3 is TGTGCCAGCAGTGACGCTATCGACAGGGTCTCCTACGAGCAGTACTTC.

The rearrangement uses TRBV28 and TRBJ2-1, with TRBD2 matching over 9 bases. With 6 bases clipped from V and 9 bases from J, the junction kept 12 bases outside the gene matches. The CDR3 extends over 15 amino acids. The germline V gene encodes CDR1 MDHEN and CDR2 SYDVKM. CDR3 in DNA: TGTGCCAGCAGAATAGCGGGAGAGTGGGGTGGTGAGCAGTTCTTC. Amino acid sequence: CASRIAGEWGGEQFF.

This clone showed up just a few times. The chain combines TRBV28 with TRBJ1-1; TRBD1 might be the D (5 bases). The germline V gene encodes CDR1 MDHEN and CDR2 SYDVKM. There are 10 residues in the CDR3. V was pared by 5 bases and J by 8 bases, with 6 bases between. The CDR3 DNA reads as TGTGCCAGCAGTGACAGCGAAGCTTTCTTT. It yields the protein CASSDSEAFF.

The chain joins TRBV5-1 to TRBJ2-5; 8 nucleotides agree with TRBD2. Germline CDR1 is SGHRS and CDR2 is YFSETQ. This CDR3 is built from 15 residues. After removal of 1 base from V and 3 bases from J, the junction contained 5 bases not matched to a gene. As DNA, the CDR3 is TGCGCCAGCAGCTTGCCCGGGACTAGAGAAGAGACCCAGTACTTC. Translating it yields CASSLPGTREETQYF.

On this clone itself: Other nucleotide sequences in the sample specify the same CDR3. This chain uses TRBV6-4 with TRBJ2-5; D uncertain. The germline gives CDR1 MRHNA, CDR2 SNTAGT. CDR3 length: 13 residues. V lost 1 base and J lost 4, with 7 bases in between. CDR3 in amino acids: CASSDYPGETQYF. The CDR3 DNA reads as TGTGCCAGCAGTGACTACCCGGGAGAGACCCAGTACTTC.

The chain uses TRBV15 and TRBJ2-7; D is unresolved. The CDR3 runs 12 residues. With 1 base removed from V and 6 bases from J, the gap between germline ends came to 7 bases. Germline CDR1 is LNHNV and CDR2 is YYDKDF (reference sequence). The CDR3 DNA reads as TGTGCCACCAGCAGAGCGCTCGGCGAGCAGTACTTC. It yields the protein CATSRALGEQYF.